The clone carrying this TCR beta chain was found many times. The germline CDR1 and CDR2 sequences are SEHNR and FQNEAQ (reference sequence). This CDR3 is 12 amino acids long. The V and J ends lost 5 bases and 5 bases respectively, with 10 bases between them. This specimen comes from a study of CD8+ T cells in alopecia areata. Study at large: The study gave tofacitinib for 6 to 18 months, then 6 months off drug.

Sequencing used cDNA as its template, made by extracting RNA and reverse transcribing it. Clones were sequenced by immunoSEQ multiplex PCR, and TCRdb holds only the in-frame ones, with some missing. The repertoire has hundreds of thousands of clones, under 70% of them found once; the top ten carry 1.2%. The clonotype was recovered from a human donor with alopecia areata. The rearrangement joins TRBV7-9 to TRBJ2-7; weak D call: TRBD2 (5 bases). The sequencing here drew on CD4+ T cells sorted from blood, taken at week 0. CDR3 residues: CASSPSGDEQYF. In DNA, the CDR3 is TGTGCCAGCAGCCCCTCCGGGGACGAGCAGTACTTC. The full variable domain, rest sourced from reference TRBV7-9 and TRBJ2-7, is DTGVSQNPRHKITKRGQNVTFRCDPISEHNRLYWYRQTLGQGPEFLTYFQNEAQLEKSRLLSDRFSAERPKGSFSTLEIQRTEQGDSAMYLCASSPSGDEQYFGPGTRLTVT.